The count of the clone carrying this T cell receptor (beta chain) is one. What it binds is not known. Peripheral blood was collected from the related graft donor on the marrow donation day. The trim removed 5 bases at V and 4 bases at J, leaving 1 base unmatched. Germline V gives CDR1 SGHVS, CDR2 FNYEAQ. The CDR3 length is 13 residues. The method was immunoSEQ multiplex PCR; TCRdb's version includes in-frame clones alone and lacks a portion of them. The sample records about 52,000 clones, 94% being singletons. The sample is drawn from a study of T cells after posttransplantation cyclophosphamide. The study's findings and limits: TRB clonality was highly associated with recipient CMV seropositivity and reactivation. TRB overlap between skin or GI tissue T cells and blood was limited. Later post-transplant blood repertoires were often dominated by donor CD8+ memory clones.

This receptor was taken from a woman in her thirties in good health and a related stem cell transplant donor. The sequenced material came from PBMCs. This chain connects TRBV7-6 to TRBJ2-5; 10 bases match TRBD2. The CDR3 sequence is CASSASGGETQYF. CDR3 DNA sequence: TGTGCCAGCAGCGCTAGCGGGGGAGAGACCCAGTACTTC.